These T cell receptor beta chains were read from a single sample in a study of T cell repertoires in ileal Crohn's disease. The assay was immunoSEQ multiplex PCR, and TCRdb's table has in-frame clones only and misses some. The data contain 3,500 to 4,500 clones, about 85% of them singletons. Sequenced material: ileal tissue. All receptors derive from an adult with Crohn's disease. Both conserved end residues are part of each CDR3. D genes are given only for firm matches. Where a row states a size, it is once, few, many or the class of an expanded clone; other rows omit it.

V,J,size,D,DNA,CDR3
TRBV14,TRBJ2-3,-,TRBD2,TGTGCCAGCAGCCAGCGACTAGCGGGGGCTTCCACAGATACGCAGTATTTT,CASSQRLAGASTDTQYF
TRBV13,TRBJ2-2,-,TRBD2,TGTGCCAGCAGCTTAAAGAGCGGGGGGGTAAACACCGGGGAGCTGTTTTTT,CASSLKSGGVNTGELFF
TRBV19,TRBJ2-3,-,-,TGTGCCAGTAGTATGGGTCCCAGGCAAACGCAGTATTTT,CASSMGPRQTQYF
TRBV7-9,TRBJ2-1,-,-,TGTGCCAGCAGCTTCCAGGGGTTAGGGAAAAATGAGCAGTTCTTC,CASSFQGLGKNEQFF
TRBV9,TRBJ2-3,once,TRBD2,TGTGCCAGCAGCGTAGCTCAGGGACTAGATGTTTCAGATACGCAGTATTTT,CASSVAQGLDVSDTQYF
TRBV28,TRBJ2-7,-,-,TGTGCCAGTACCGGGTCCCCCTACGAGCAGTACTTC,CASTGSPYEQYF
TRBV2,TRBJ1-2,-,-,TGTGCCAGCATTAGGACAGTTACGGAAGATGGCTACACCTTC,CASIRTVTEDGYTF
TRBV6-1,TRBJ2-1,-,TRBD2,TGTGCCAGCAGTGAACTAGCGGGCTCCTACAATGAGCAGTTCTTC,CASSELAGSYNEQFF
TRBV10-3,TRBJ1-1,-,-,TGTGCCATCAAGGACAGTGACGGCACTGAAGCTTTCTTT,CAIKDSDGTEAFF
TRBV7-6,TRBJ2-3,-,TRBD2,TGTGCCAGCAGCCCTAGCGGGGGGAGCACAGATACGCAGTATTTT,CASSPSGGSTDTQYF
TRBV5-1,TRBJ1-6,few,TRBD1,TGCGCCAGCAGCTTGGAGGTGGGGACAGGCGGCTCACCCCTCCACTTT,CASSLEVGTGGSPLHF
TRBV19,TRBJ2-1,-,TRBD1,TGTGCCAGTAGAAGGGACAGGGAACTCTACAATGAGCAGTTCTTC,CASRRDRELYNEQFF
TRBV10-1,TRBJ2-3,-,-,TGCGCCAGCAGTGAAATGGGGGCCCCAGGAGATACGCAGTATTTT,CASSEMGAPGDTQYF
TRBV5-5,TRBJ2-3,-,-,TGTGCCAGCAGCTTGGACGCAGGGATAGATACGCAGTATTTT,CASSLDAGIDTQYF
TRBV4-1,TRBJ2-1,-,TRBD2,TGCGCCAGCAGCCAATGGGGACTAGCGGGGGGGAACAATGAGCAGTTCTTC,CASSQWGLAGGNNEQFF
TRBV10-2,TRBJ1-1,-,-,TGCGCCAGCAGTGAGTACAGGGCCTTGAACACTGAAGCTTTCTTT,CASSEYRALNTEAFF
TRBV6-1,TRBJ1-2,-,TRBD1,TGTGCCAGCAGTGAATCGAGGGACAGGGGGTATGGCTACACCTTC,CASSESRDRGYGYTF
TRBV5-1,TRBJ1-3,-,-,TGCGCCAGCAGCTTACTCGGCGGGGAGAGCTCTGGAAACACCATATATTTT,CASSLLGGESSGNTIYF
TRBV19,TRBJ2-1,-,-,TGTGCCAGTAGTGTAGGGGGGGATTACAATGAGCAGTTCTTC,CASSVGGDYNEQFF
TRBV18,TRBJ2-7,-,-,TGTGCCAGCTCACGGACGGACAGCTCCGAGCAGTACTTC,CASSRTDSSEQYF
TRBV7-2,TRBJ2-7,-,-,TGTGCCAGCAGCTTAGCCGGGGGTACCCCCTACGAGCAGTACTTC,CASSLAGGTPYEQYF
TRBV28,TRBJ2-1,-,TRBD1,TGTGCCAGCAGTTCACCCGGGACAGGGGGCTACAATGAGCAGTTCTTC,CASSSPGTGGYNEQFF
TRBV6-5,TRBJ2-7,-,-,TGTGCCAGCACCCCCCCCAAGGCAGGCGAGCAGTACTTC,CASTPPKAGEQYF
TRBV4-1,TRBJ1-5,-,-,TGCGCCAGCAGCCAGGAGATGATGGGCAATCAGCCCCAGCATTTT,CASSQEMMGNQPQHF
TRBV27,TRBJ2-3,-,-,TGTGCCAGCTCCGACGTGAGGGCGAGGGATACGCAGTATTTT,CASSDVRARDTQYF
TRBV6-5,TRBJ1-2,-,TRBD1,TGTGCCAGCAGTAACCGGGACAGGGGAGGCTACACCTTC,CASSNRDRGGYTF
TRBV28,TRBJ1-4,-,TRBD1,TGTGCCAGCAGTTTGCCCGGGACAGGGGCAACTAATGAAAAACTGTTTTTT,CASSLPGTGATNEKLFF
TRBV9,TRBJ1-1,-,-,TGTGCCAGCAGCGCCCAACCCGACAGGATGAAAGAAGCTTTCTTT,CASSAQPDRMKEAFF
TRBV7-9,TRBJ1-1,-,-,TGTGCCAGCAGCTTGGGGCTGGGGAACACTGAAGCTTTCTTT,CASSLGLGNTEAFF
TRBV11-3,TRBJ2-5,-,-,TGTGCCAGCAGCTTAGATCGAGAGACCCAGTACTTC,CASSLDRETQYF
TRBV30,TRBJ2-1,-,-,TGTGCCTGGGGGTACGGGGACTCCTACAATGAGCAGTTCTTC,CAWGYGDSYNEQFF
TRBV7-8,TRBJ2-4,few,-,TGTGCCAGCAGCTTCCTAATTAGGGGCGGCAAAAACATTCAGTACTTC,CASSFLIRGGKNIQYF
TRBV4-1,TRBJ2-1,-,TRBD1,TGCGCCAGCAGCCAAGAGACAGGGGGCACGGCCCCCGACAATGAGCAGTTCTTC,CASSQETGGTAPDNEQFF
TRBV7-2,TRBJ1-1,-,-,TGTGCCAGCAGCTTTACGGAGTTGAACACTGAAGCTTTCTTT,CASSFTELNTEAFF
TRBV6-4,TRBJ1-1,-,-,TGTGCCAGCAGTGACATTGAGAGCGGGCAAGCTTTCTTT,CASSDIESGQAFF
TRBV21-1,TRBJ1-1,-,-,TGTGCCAGCAGCACCCATCCTCGACACCGGAACACTGAAGCTTTCTTT,CASSTHPRHRNTEAFF
TRBV9,TRBJ2-7,-,-,TGTGCCAGCAGCCCACCGGGAGCCTCCAGAACCTACGAGCAGTACTTC,CASSPPGASRTYEQYF
TRBV2,TRBJ2-2,-,TRBD1,TGTGCCAGCGACCTGGGACAGCCAGGGGCCGGGGAGCTGTTTTTT,CASDLGQPGAGELFF
TRBV4-3,TRBJ1-2,-,-,TGCGCCAGCAGCCAGGAAGACAGCGTCTATGGCTACACCTTC,CASSQEDSVYGYTF
TRBV18,TRBJ1-1,-,-,TGTGCCAGCTCACCACCGACATTGGCTGAAGCTTTCTTT,CASSPPTLAEAFF
TRBV15,TRBJ2-3,-,-,TGTGCCACCACCATGATCTTTGGCCATACGCAGTATTTT,CATTMIFGHTQYF
TRBV5-5,TRBJ2-4,-,TRBD1,TGTGCCAGCAGCTTGGGGGACAGGGGAGGAAAGAGGGACATTCAGTACTTC,CASSLGDRGGKRDIQYF
TRBV6-5,TRBJ1-2,-,TRBD1,TGTGCCAGCTCAACCCGACAGGGAAGTCGTCATGGCTACACCTTC,CASSTRQGSRHGYTF
TRBV2,TRBJ1-6,-,-,TGTGCCAGCAGCCCAAATAATTCACCCCTCCACTTT,CASSPNNSPLHF
TRBV5-4,TRBJ1-4,-,-,TGTGCCAGCAGCAAAATTGGACGGGGGGGAACTAATGAAAAACTGTTTTTT,CASSKIGRGGTNEKLFF
TRBV19,TRBJ1-1,large,-,TGTGCCAGTAGTATAGTAGCCAACACTGAAGCTTTCTTT,CASSIVANTEAFF
TRBV5-1,TRBJ1-2,-,-,TGCGCCAGCAGCTTGGAATCGGGAATGGAAGTGCGTGGCTACACCTTC,CASSLESGMEVRGYTF
TRBV7-9,TRBJ2-3,-,TRBD2,TGTGCCAGCAGCCCTAGCGGGGGGGCGGCAGATACGCAGTATTTT,CASSPSGGAADTQYF
TRBV9,TRBJ2-2,-,-,TGTGCCAGCAGCTTGAGACTTACGGGGGTGAACACCGGGGAGCTGTTTTTT,CASSLRLTGVNTGELFF
TRBV18,TRBJ2-3,-,-,TGTGCCAGCTCCCAGGGGCCCCGAAATACGCAGTATTTT,CASSQGPRNTQYF
TRBV28,TRBJ1-5,-,-,TGTGCCAGCAGTCTCGGGGGGGGTAATCAGCCCCAGCATTTT,CASSLGGGNQPQHF
TRBV5-5,TRBJ1-6,-,-,TGTGCCAGCAGCTTCGGTCCGGGGAAGGATTCACCCCTCCACTTT,CASSFGPGKDSPLHF
TRBV4-3,TRBJ2-3,few,TRBD2,TGCGCCAGCAGCCAAGATAGGGGGGGCCTAGCGGGGGGGCCGAGCGCAGATACGCAGTATTTT,CASSQDRGGLAGGPSADTQYF